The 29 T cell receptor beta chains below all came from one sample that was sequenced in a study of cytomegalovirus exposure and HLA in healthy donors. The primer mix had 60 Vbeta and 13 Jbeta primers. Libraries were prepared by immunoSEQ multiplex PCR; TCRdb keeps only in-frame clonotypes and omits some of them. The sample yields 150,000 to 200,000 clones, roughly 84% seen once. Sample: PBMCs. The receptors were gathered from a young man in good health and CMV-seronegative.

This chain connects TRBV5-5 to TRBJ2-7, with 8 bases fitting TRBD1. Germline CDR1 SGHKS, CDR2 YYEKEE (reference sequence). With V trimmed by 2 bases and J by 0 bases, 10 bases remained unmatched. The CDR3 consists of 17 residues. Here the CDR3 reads CASSFPPRQGSSYEQYF. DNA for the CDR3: TGTGCCAGCAGCTTTCCGCCGAGACAGGGGTCCTCCTACGAGCAGTACTTC.

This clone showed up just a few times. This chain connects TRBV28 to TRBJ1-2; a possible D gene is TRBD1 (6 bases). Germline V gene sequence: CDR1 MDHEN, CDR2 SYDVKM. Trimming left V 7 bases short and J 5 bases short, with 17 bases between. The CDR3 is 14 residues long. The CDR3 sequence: CASTPGGGRYGYTF. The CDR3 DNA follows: TGTGCCAGCACCCCCGGGGGGGGCAGGTATGGCTACACCTTC.

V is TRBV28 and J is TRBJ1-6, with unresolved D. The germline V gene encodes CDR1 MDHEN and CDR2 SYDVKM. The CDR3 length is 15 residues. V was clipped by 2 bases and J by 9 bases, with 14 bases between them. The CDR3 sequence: CASSLRGGIGSPLHF. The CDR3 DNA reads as TGTGCCAGCAGTTTAAGAGGAGGCATAGGTTCACCCCTCCACTTT.

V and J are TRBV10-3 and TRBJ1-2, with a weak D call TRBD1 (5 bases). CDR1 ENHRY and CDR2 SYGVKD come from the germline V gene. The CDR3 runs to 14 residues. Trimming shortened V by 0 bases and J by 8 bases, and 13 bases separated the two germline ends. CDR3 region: CAISESTAGLGYTF. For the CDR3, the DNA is TGTGCCATCAGTGAGTCGACAGCCGGTCTCGGCTACACCTTC.

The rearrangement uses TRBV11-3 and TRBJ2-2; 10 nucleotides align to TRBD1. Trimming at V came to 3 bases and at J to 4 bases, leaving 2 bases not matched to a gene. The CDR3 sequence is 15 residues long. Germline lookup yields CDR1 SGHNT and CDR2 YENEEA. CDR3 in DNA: TGTGCCAGCAGCTTTAGGGACAGGGGCACCGGGGAGCTGTTTTTT. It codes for CASSFRDRGTGELFF.

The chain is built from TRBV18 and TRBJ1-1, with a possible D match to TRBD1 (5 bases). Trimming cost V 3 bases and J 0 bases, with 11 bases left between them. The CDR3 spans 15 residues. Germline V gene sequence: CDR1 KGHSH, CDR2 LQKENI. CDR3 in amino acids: CASSPLTGMNTEAFF. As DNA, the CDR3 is TGTGCCAGCTCACCCCTTACAGGAATGAACACTGAAGCTTTCTTT.

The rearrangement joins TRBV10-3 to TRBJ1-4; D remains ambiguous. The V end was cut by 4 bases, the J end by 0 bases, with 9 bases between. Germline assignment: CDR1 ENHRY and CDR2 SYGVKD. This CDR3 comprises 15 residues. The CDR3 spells CAISATGATNEKLFF. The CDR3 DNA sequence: TGTGCCATCAGTGCTACCGGAGCAACTAATGAAAAACTGTTTTTT.

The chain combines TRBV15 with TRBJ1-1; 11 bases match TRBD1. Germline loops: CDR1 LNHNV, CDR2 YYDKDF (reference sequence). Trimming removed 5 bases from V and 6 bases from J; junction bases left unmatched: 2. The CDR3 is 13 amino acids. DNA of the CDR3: TGTGCCACCAGCGTGGGACAGGGGGCTGAAGCTTTCTTT. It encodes CATSVGQGAEAFF.

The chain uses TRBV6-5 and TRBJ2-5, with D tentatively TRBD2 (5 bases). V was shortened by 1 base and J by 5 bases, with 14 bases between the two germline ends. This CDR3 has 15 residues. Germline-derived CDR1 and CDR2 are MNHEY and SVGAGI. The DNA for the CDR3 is TGTGCCAGCAGTTACTGGGAGTCGGGGAAGGAGACCCAGTACTTC. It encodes CASSYWESGKETQYF.

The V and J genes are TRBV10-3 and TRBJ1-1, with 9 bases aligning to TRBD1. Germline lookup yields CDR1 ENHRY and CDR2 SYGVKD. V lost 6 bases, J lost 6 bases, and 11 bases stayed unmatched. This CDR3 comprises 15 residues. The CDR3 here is CAIRPGTGNQAEAFF. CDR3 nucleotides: TGTGCCATCAGACCAGGGACAGGGAATCAAGCTGAAGCTTTCTTT.

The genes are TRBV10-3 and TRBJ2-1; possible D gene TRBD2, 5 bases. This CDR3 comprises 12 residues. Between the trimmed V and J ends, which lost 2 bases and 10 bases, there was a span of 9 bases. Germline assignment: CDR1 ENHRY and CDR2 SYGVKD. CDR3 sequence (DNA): TGTGCCATCAGTGAGCCAGCGGTCGAGCAGTTCTTC. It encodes CAISEPAVEQFF.

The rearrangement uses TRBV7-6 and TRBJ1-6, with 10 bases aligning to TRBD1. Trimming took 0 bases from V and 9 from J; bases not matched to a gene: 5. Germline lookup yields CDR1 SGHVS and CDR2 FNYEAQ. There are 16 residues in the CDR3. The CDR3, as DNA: TGTGCCAGCAGCTTAGCGCAAAGGACAGGGGGTTCACCCCTCCACTTT. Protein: CASSLAQRTGGSPLHF. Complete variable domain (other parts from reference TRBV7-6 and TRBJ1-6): GAGVSQSPRYKVTKRGQDVALRCDPISGHVSLYWYRQALGQGPEFLTYFNYEAQQDKSGLPNDRFSAERPEGSISTLTIQRTEQRDSAMYRCASSLAQRTGGSPLHFGNGTRLTVT.

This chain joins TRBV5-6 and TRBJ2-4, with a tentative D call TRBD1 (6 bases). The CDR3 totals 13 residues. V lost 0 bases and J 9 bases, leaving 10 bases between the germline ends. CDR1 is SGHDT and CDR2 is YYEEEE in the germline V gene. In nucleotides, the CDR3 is TGTGCCAGCAGCTTGGCAGGGGCCGGCATTCAGTACTTC. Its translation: CASSLAGAGIQYF.

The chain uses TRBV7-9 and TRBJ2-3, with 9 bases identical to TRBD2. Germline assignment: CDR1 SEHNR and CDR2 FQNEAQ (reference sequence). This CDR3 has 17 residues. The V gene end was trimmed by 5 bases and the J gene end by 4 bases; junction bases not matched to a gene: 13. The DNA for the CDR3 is TGTGCCAGCAGCCAGTTGGTAGCGGGAGTCTCCCCAGATACGCAGTATTTT. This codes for CASSQLVAGVSPDTQYF.

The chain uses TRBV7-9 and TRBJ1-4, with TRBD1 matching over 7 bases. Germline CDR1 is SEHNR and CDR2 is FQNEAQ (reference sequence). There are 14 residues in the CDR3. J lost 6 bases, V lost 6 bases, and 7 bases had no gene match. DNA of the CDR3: TGTGCCAGCAGTTCAGGACAGGACGATGAAAAACTGTTTTTT. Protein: CASSSGQDDEKLFF.

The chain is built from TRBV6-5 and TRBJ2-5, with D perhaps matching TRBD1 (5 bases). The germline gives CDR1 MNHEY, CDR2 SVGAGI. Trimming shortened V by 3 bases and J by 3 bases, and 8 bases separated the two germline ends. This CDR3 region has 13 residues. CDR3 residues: CASSYGAKETQYF. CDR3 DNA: TGTGCCAGCAGTTATGGGGCAAAAGAGACCCAGTACTTC.

CDR3 coding DNA: TGTGCCAGCATCGCGAGCTCTGGGGCCAACGTCCTGACTTTC. It yields the protein CASIASSGANVLTF. The J gene is TRBJ2-6, the V gene TRBV6-1; no clear D. V lost 7 bases and J 0 bases, leaving 7 bases between the germline ends. CDR1 MNHNS and CDR2 SASEGT come from the germline V gene. This CDR3 has 14 residues.

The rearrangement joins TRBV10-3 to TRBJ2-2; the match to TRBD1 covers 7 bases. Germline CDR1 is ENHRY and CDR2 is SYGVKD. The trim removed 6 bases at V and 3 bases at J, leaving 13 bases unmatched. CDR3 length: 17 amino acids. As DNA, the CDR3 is TGTGCCATCAGCGACCAAACAGGGGACCCATACACCGGGGAGCTGTTTTTT. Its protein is CAISDQTGDPYTGELFF.

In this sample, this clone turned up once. CDR3 residues: CAWSVLVGKGDGYTF. The CDR3 nucleotides are TGTGCCTGGAGTGTACTTGTCGGCAAGGGGGATGGCTACACCTTC. The chain links TRBV30 to TRBJ1-2, with a possible D match to TRBD1 (6 bases). Trimming cost V 0 bases and J 6 bases, with 17 bases left between them. Germline CDR1 and CDR2: GTSNPN and SVGIG (reference sequence). CDR3 length: 15 amino acids.

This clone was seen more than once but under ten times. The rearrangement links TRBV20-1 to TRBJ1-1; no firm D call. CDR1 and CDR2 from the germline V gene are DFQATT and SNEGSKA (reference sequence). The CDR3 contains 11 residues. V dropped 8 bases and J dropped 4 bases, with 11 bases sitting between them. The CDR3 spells CSQKGGTEAFF. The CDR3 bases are TGCAGTCAGAAGGGAGGCACTGAAGCTTTCTTT.

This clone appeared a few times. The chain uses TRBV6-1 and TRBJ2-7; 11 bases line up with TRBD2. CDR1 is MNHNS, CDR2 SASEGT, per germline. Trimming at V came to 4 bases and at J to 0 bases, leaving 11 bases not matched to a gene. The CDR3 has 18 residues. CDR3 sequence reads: CASSARTLAGGSSYEQYF. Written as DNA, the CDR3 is TGTGCCAGCAGTGCCCGGACCTTAGCGGGGGGGAGCTCCTACGAGCAGTACTTC.

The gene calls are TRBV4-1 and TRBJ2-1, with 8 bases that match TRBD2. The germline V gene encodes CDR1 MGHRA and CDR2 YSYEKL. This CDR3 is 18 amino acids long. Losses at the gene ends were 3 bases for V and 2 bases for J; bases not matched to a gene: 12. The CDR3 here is CASSQVFPGGPAYNEQFF. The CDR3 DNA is TGCGCCAGCAGCCAGGTCTTCCCGGGGGGGCCTGCCTACAATGAGCAGTTCTTC.

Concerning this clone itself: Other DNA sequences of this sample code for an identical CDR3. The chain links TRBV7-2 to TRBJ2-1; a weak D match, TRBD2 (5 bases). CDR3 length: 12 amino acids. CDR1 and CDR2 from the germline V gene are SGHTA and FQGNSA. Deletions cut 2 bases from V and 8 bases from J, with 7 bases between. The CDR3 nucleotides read TGTGCCAGCAGCTTACGGGGATATGAGCAGTTCTTC. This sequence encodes CASSLRGYEQFF.

CDR3 sequence: CASSLTSGRGEQFF. CDR3 DNA sequence: TGTGCCAGCAGTTTAACTAGCGGGAGGGGCGAGCAGTTCTTC. This rearrangement joins TRBV27 to TRBJ2-1; 13 bases fit TRBD2. J gave up 10 bases and V 2 bases, and 2 bases lay outside the gene matches. From germline, CDR1 is MNHEY and CDR2 SMNVEV (reference sequence). This CDR3 is 14 amino acids long.

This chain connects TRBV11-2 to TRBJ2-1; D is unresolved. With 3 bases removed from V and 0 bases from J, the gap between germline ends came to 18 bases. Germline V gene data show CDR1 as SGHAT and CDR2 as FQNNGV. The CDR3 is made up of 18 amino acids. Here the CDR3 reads CASSFYPGSGRSYNEQFF. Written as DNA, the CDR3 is TGTGCCAGCAGCTTTTACCCCGGTTCAGGTCGCTCCTACAATGAGCAGTTCTTC.

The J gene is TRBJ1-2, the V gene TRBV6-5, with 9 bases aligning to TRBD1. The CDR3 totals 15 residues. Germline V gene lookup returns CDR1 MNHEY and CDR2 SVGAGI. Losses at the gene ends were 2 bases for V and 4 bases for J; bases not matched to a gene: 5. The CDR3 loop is CASSYRTGGGYGYTF. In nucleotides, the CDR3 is TGTGCCAGCAGTTACCGAACAGGGGGCGGCTATGGCTACACCTTC.

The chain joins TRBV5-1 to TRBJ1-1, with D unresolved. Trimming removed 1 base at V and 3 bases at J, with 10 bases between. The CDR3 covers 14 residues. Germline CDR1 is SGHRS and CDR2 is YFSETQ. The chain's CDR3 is CASSLSQSDTEAFF. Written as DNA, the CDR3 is TGCGCCAGCAGCTTGTCGCAGTCCGACACTGAAGCTTTCTTT.

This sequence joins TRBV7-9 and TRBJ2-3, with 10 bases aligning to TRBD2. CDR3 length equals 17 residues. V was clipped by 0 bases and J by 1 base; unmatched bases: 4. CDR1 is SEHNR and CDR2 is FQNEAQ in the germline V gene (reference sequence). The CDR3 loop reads CASSLARGLAGTDTQYF. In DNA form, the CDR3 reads TGTGCCAGCAGCTTAGCGCGTGGACTAGCGGGCACAGATACGCAGTATTTT.

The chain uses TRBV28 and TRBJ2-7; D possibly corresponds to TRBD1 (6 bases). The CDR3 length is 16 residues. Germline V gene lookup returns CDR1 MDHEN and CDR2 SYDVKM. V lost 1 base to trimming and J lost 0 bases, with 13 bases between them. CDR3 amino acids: CASSLYGQTNSYEQYF. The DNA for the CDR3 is TGTGCCAGCAGTTTATACGGACAGACTAACTCCTACGAGCAGTACTTC. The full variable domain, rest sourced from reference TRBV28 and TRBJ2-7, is DVKVTQSSRYLVKRTGEKVFLECVQDMDHENMFWYRQDPGLGLRLIYFSYDVKMKEKGDIPEGYSVSREKKERFSLILESASTNQTSMYLCASSLYGQTNSYEQYFGPGTRLTVT.